This T cell receptor beta chain derives from a study of blood T cell repertoires in COVID-19. Study context: Collection of acute and convalescent COVID-19 samples took place in the United States, Italy and Spain. PBMCs, B-cell-depleted T cells, or T cells were the source of the cDNA or gDNA that made up the material.

Study processing details: Using reference gene primer amplification, nucleated cell counts were estimated. TCRdb's copy holds only in-frame clones and misses some; the assay was immunoSEQ multiplex PCR. From that table come the V and J calls and clone size; the DNA was used to work out D and trimming. This sample has approximately 240,000 clones; 82% occur once, and the top ten carry 4.9%. The ends lost 0 bases at V and 3 bases at J; junction bases unmatched: 2. This CDR3 has 16 residues. The germline gives CDR1 SGHNT, CDR2 YYREEE (reference sequence). The sample was peripheral blood. This sequence was found in a woman of 80 years or more with active or convalescent COVID-19. The chain couples TRBV5-4 to TRBJ2-2; 10 nucleotides agree with TRBD2. The CDR3: CASSLESGGDTGELFF. CDR3 nucleotides: TGTGCCAGCAGCTTGGAAAGCGGGGGGGACACCGGGGAGCTGTTTTTT.